This T cell receptor beta chain was retrieved from a study of T cells after yellow fever vaccination. Study summary: Staining for CD3, CD45RA, CCR7 and CD95 enabled sorting of EM, EMRA, CM and Tscm memory subsets.

TCRdb recomputed calls from the 5' RACE reads with MiXCR, one row per CDR3 protein. The table records about 58,000 distinct CDR3 sequences, approximately 6.1% of them present only once. V was shortened by 2 bases and J by 1 base, with 6 bases between the two germline ends. The CDR3 is made up of 14 amino acids. CDR1 is PRHDT, CDR2 FYEKMQ, per germline (reference sequence). The clonotype was recovered from a man younger than 35 who received the YFV17D yellow fever vaccine. The chain uses TRBV13 and TRBJ1-5; a weak D match, TRBD1 (5 bases). This material consisted of PBMCs, either bulk or a sorted T-cell subset (CD4+, CD8+, memory, or dextramer-sorted; not recorded which), taken on the day of the yellow fever booster vaccination. CDR3 sequence reads: CASSLRQSNQPQHF. For the CDR3, the DNA is TGTGCCAGCAGCTTAAGACAGAGCAATCAGCCCCAGCATTTT.